This T cell receptor (beta chain) was captured by sequencing in a study of cytomegalovirus exposure and HLA in healthy donors. Background on the study: For the roughly 370 genotyped donors, approximately 82% fell within the Caucasian-associated ancestry cluster. General observations from the study: There were several of the most significant clusters that appeared linked to common viral pathogens in a later analysis. In a later analysis, a missense DCLRE1C variant was linked to TCR beta V- and J-gene trimming.

CDR3 size: 13 residues. CDR1 and CDR2 (germline): SGHRS, YFSETQ. Trimming cost V 0 bases and J 9 bases, with 10 bases left between them. Amplification used 60 Vbeta primers and 13 Jbeta primers. Only in-frame clones appear in the TCRdb table, and some are missing; sequencing was by immunoSEQ multiplex PCR. The sample includes 100,000 or so clones, 65% to 85% seen only once; the top ten take around 5.3%. This clone was found a few times. Its antigen is unidentified. The receptor was derived from a male donor in good health and CMV-seronegative. Source material: PBMCs. The V gene is TRBV5-1, the J gene TRBJ2-1; D is unclear. CDR3 residues: CASSLAPWSEQFF. CDR3 in DNA: TGCGCCAGCAGCTTGGCTCCGTGGAGTGAGCAGTTCTTC.